The entry below gives a single TCR beta chain sequence along with its context. What antigen it recognizes has not been identified. Per-base qualities were not stored, and no clone one base away is much larger. The sample belongs to a study of cytomegalovirus exposure and HLA in healthy donors (dated by TCRdb to between 2016 and 2019). Concerning the study at large: In an earlier analysis of fewer than 750 of the donors, approximately 260 Gb of sequence data and 120 million or so unique TCR beta sequences from about 179 million T cells were reported. Roughly five DR-DQ haplotypes were handled as single units for association and clustering because linkage in the cohort was strong. The study aimed to test whether cataloging public T cell receptors could reveal signatures of past pathogen exposure. Using immunosequencing, the study profiled T cell repertoires from about 650 subjects and related those repertoires to cytomegalovirus serostatus. To decide whether each TCR beta V gene segment behaved as functional or pseudogenic, an earlier analysis of some 600 of the donors relied on high-throughput TCR beta sequencing. HLA typing covered class I and class II loci at four-digit resolution. In a later analysis, previously published TCR beta repertoires from 550 to 750 donors were re-analyzed and high-resolution HLA genotyping was added so that TCR occurrence patterns could be studied. Across 398 genotyped donors of the cohort, an average of roughly 250,000 unique TCR beta nucleotide sequences per donor were sequenced, and roughly 20% of those sequences were non-productive. To predict cytomegalovirus infection status, the study brought together high-throughput TCR immunosequencing, statistical association of individual TCRs with disease status, and machine learning. In the later analysis, no new phenotypic data were used to find candidate immune exposures; instead, reliance was placed on TCR beta sequences and their occurrence across donors. Donor age, sex, ethnicity and CMV serostatus were collected together with the repertoire data. Genome-wide SNP genotypes for about 65% of the 666 donors were used in a later genetic analysis, which treated that subset as a discovery cohort. Of the roughly 400 genotyped donors, about 80% fell in the genetic ancestry cluster associated with self-reported Caucasian donors. All discovery cohort repertoires had been generated on a single sequencing platform. About 280 gigabases of sequencing data and 91 million or so unique TCR sequences made up an early release that covered approximately 700 HLA-typed donors. A separate validation cohort of roughly 130 different subjects was used in addition to the roughly 670-subject first cohort. Typing coverage differed by locus: A, B, C, DRB1 and DQB1 were typed in roughly 620-640 donors, DQA1 in about 550, DPA1 in 600 to 610, and DPB1 in just under 490.

General conclusions and limits of the study: V-gene and J-gene trimming of TCR beta chains was associated with a missense DCLRE1C variant in a later genetic analysis, and the association was replicated in an independent cohort. According to a later genetic analysis, donors in an Asian-associated ancestry cluster had fewer N-insertions in productive TCRs than the roughly 660-donor mean. When HLA alleles, especially DR and DQ, strongly co-occurred, TCR associations were difficult to assign to individual alleles. The earlier analysis of 587 of the donors excluded about 16 rarely observed V segments, including chromosome 9 orphons, because counts were too low. Several of the top co-occurrence clusters appeared to be linked to parvovirus B19, influenza, CMV and Epstein-Barr virus, according to a later analysis. A further reported finding was that TCR beta sequences accurately predicted the HLA-A and HLA-B alleles for most subjects in the first cohort. In the study, roughly 160 TCR beta chains were listed as associated with cytomegalovirus. The presence/absence analyses assumed that sequencing depth was roughly uniform across donors, and that assumption may not be true. In this cohort, only TCR beta chains were sequenced, and detectable features were limited by the absence of alpha or paired-chain data. CMV serostatus was the only immune exposure information available for the cohort. Because the 87-base-pair reads could not distinguish some IMGT-functional V segments, including TRBV6-2 and TRBV6-3, those segments were excluded. According to a later analysis, most CMV-associated TCR beta chains appeared to be HLA-restricted, and the HLA associations seemed to be driven largely by CMV exposure. Because some donors lacked HLA typing at each locus, the association tests relied only on the typed subset. The classifier was reported to diagnose cytomegalovirus status with high specificity and sensitivity in both the original cohort and the validation cohort. In a later analysis, HLA-associated TCR beta chains were found to be more clonally expanded and to have lower generation probabilities than equally common non-associated chains. A cluster of highly shared sequence variants was judged likely to be a technical artifact of the sequencing pipeline. Across donors, most TCR sequences were observed very rarely, whereas some public TCRs were present in many individuals. The authors suggested that the approach could potentially be generalized to other disease states and immunological phenotypes. Linkage disequilibrium might explain the correlated functional status among segregating V segments, but an unknown experimental factor could not be excluded. In vitro tests confirmed that a few of the cytomegalovirus-associated TCR beta chains recognize cytomegalovirus antigens. In an earlier analysis of several hundred of the donors, most TCR beta V segments were observed in productive rearrangements about 87% or about 30% of the time, broadly matching IMGT annotations. According to a later analysis, TCR association rates differed among HLA loci, with DRB1 alleles showing the most associated TCRs and HLA-C alleles showing the fewest. At a false discovery rate of 0.05, a later analysis linked 16,951 TCR beta sequences to specific HLA alleles.

Libraries were built with the immunoSEQ multiplex PCR assay. The multiplex PCR relied on a mix of 60 forward primers for TCR Vbeta segments and 13 reverse primers for TCR Jbeta segments. The CDR3 region of rearranged TCR beta genes was amplified from genomic DNA by a multiplex PCR assay. The amplified TCR beta libraries were sequenced on the Illumina HiSeq System as 87-base-pair reads. The source study handled its data this way. A later analysis tallied tens of millions of unique TCR beta chains across the 650 to 750 repertoires, and around 12 million of those chains were shared by two or more donors. To remove PCR and sequencing errors, raw reads were error-corrected and collapsed into unique sequences using a nearest-neighbor algorithm that merged closely related sequences. CDR3 sequences were aligned to IMGT reference sequences to assign V, D and J gene segments. For a sequence to be retained, at least a six-nucleotide match to both a V gene segment and a J gene segment was required. A rearrangement counted as productive if the CDR3 had no stop codons and remained in frame with V and J, and every other rearrangement counted as non-productive. Following IMGT convention, CDR3 was defined as the stretch from the second conserved V-encoded cysteine up to the conserved J-encoded phenylalanine. The earlier analysis of about 530 of the donors excluded any sequence lacking an unambiguous match to a single V gene segment. An earlier analysis of 587 of the donors called V segments functional above 56.7% productive rearrangements and segregating when the between-donor standard deviation exceeded 5%. A statistical classification framework was developed to diagnose cytomegalovirus status using the catalog of TCR beta chain sequences. In a later analysis, TCR nucleotide sequences were compared against IMGT/GENE-DB human TR gene sequences so that V and J genes could be assigned. In a later analysis, CDR3 sequences and most-parsimonious VDJ recombination scenarios were assigned using the TCRdist pipeline. A later analysis defined each TCR beta chain by its CDR3 amino acid sequence plus V-gene family, and excluded reads lacking a unique V-gene family. In a later analysis, 450 to 600 highly shared, low-generation-probability nucleotide sequences were removed to address suspected cross-contamination and a sequencing artifact. In a later analysis, a clonal expansion index for each public chain was calculated from normalized within-repertoire ranks of inferred template counts. A later analysis computed generation probabilities with a VDJ recombination model fitted to out-of-frame rearrangements, and checked the results against IGoR. In a later analysis, TCR-TCR, TCR-HLA and TCR-CMV co-occurrence was scored with hypergeometric tests, and a repertoire-size bias correction was applied to TCR pairs. To estimate false discovery rates, a later analysis permuted the HLA or CMV assignments 20 times. In a later analysis, co-occurring TCRs were grouped with DBSCAN, and TCRdist sequence similarity was added when clustering was performed within HLA-allele-positive subsets. For co-occurrence clustering, repertoires with fewer than 30,000 or more than 120,000 public chains were excluded, along with about five repertoires with anomalous nucleotide sharing. In its TCRdb copy, this immuneACCESS table keeps in-frame sequences only and misses some clones. Where compared with another copy, unresolved V genes explain less than half of these, and the others have no known cause. The V and J calls and the clone size are those of that table, but D and trimming were determined from the DNA. The sample profile shows about 210,000 clones; around three quarters of them were found once. Together, the top ten hold over 12% of the sample.

The cohort comprised 550 to 700 healthy bone marrow donors. Cohort members were all nominally healthy when sampled, although unrecorded immune exposures were likely present. The donor was CMV seropositive and belonged to the group of a few hundred seropositive cohort members. A peripheral blood sample was collected from each donor, and TCR beta sequencing was performed on peripheral blood mononuclear cells. The Qiagen DNeasy Blood Extraction Kit was used to extract genomic DNA from the blood cell samples. V ends up 4 bases short and J 9 bases short, with an unmatched junction base count of 5. Reading from cysteine to phenylalanine, the CDR3 counts 14 amino acids. The kept DNA is CDR3 alone, 42 bases in frame from the first base. The germline V gene sets CDR1 to SGHTA and CDR2 to FQGNSA.

This sequence uses TRBV7-2 and TRBJ2-1, with TRBD2 matching 11 junction bases. The origin of this receptor is a woman in her twenties or thirties in good health and CMV-seropositive. The source material was PBMCs. The DNA sequence is as follows: TGTGCCAGCAGCTACACTAGCGGGAGTGTTGAGCAGTTCTTC. Its protein reads: CASSYTSGSVEQFF.